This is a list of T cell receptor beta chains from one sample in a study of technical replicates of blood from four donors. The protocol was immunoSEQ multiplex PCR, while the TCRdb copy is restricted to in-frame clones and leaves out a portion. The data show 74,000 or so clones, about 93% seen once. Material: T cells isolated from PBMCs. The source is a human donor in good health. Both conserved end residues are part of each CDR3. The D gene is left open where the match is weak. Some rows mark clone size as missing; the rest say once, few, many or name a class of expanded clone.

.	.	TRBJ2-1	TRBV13	TGTGCCAGCAGTTACCAACGGGAGTTGCCGAACAATGAGCAGTTCTTC	CASSYQRELPNNEQFF
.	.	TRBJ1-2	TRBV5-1	TGCGCCAGCAGCTTCACTTCTTCGATTACCGATTCGTTCTATGGCTACACCTTC	CASSFTSSITDSFYGYTF
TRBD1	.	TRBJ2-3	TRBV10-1	TGCGCCAGCAGTCTCACTAGAACAGGGGGAGTCAGCACAGATACGCAGTATTTT	CASSLTRTGGVSTDTQYF
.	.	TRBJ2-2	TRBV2	TGTGCCAGCAGTAGACAGGCCCCGGACACCGGGGAGCTGTTTTTT	CASSRQAPDTGELFF
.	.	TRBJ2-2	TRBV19	TGTGCCAGTAGTATAATAGTTCATGGGGAGCTGTTTTTT	CASSIIVHGELFF
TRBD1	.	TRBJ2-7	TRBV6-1	TGTGCCAGCAGATATAGGACAGGCTACGAGCAGTACTTC	CASRYRTGYEQYF
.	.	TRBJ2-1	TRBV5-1	TGCGCCAGCAGCTTGGCGGGCGGCAGGGTCGCCAATGAGCAGTTCTTC	CASSLAGGRVANEQFF
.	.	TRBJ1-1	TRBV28	TGTGCCAGCAGCCAGGTCTATACTGAAGCTTTCTTT	CASSQVYTEAFF
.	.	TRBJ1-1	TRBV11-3	TGTGCCAGCAGCTTAAGGGGAACTGAAGCTTTCTTT	CASSLRGTEAFF
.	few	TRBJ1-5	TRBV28	TGTGCCAGCAGTCCCCCGTGGGAGGCTGGACAGCCCCAGCATTTT	CASSPPWEAGQPQHF
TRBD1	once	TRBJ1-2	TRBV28	TGTGCCAGCAGCTTGCCGTGGACAGGGGAGGGCTATGGCTACACCTTC	CASSLPWTGEGYGYTF
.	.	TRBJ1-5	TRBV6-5	TGTGCCAGCAGCCCAACTCGGCAGCCCCAGCATTTT	CASSPTRQPQHF
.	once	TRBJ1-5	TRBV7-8	TGTGCCAGCAGCGACACCCCCAATCAGCCCCAGCATTTT	CASSDTPNQPQHF
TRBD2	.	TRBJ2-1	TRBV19	TGTGCCAGTAGTATTAGGGCTAGCGGTTACAATGAGCAGTTCTTC	CASSIRASGYNEQFF
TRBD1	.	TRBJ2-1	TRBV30	TGTGCCTACGACAGGGGAAATGAGCAGTTCTTC	CAYDRGNEQFF
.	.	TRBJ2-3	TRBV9	TGTGCCAGCAGCTCTCGAACTAGCACAGATACGCAGTATTTT	CASSSRTSTDTQYF
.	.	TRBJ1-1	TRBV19	TGTGCCAGCACAGGGCGGGCTGAAGCTTTCTTT	CASTGRAEAFF
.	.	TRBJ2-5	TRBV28	TGTGCCAGCAGTTTAGAGCCAGGGGAGCGGGAGACCCAGTACTTC	CASSLEPGERETQYF
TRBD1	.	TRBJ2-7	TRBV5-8	TGTGCCAGCAGCTTGGGGGACAGCACCTACGAGCAGTACTTC	CASSLGDSTYEQYF
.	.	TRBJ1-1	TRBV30	TGTGCCTGGAGCGCTTTGAGCGATGCTGAAGCTTTCTTT	CAWSALSDAEAFF
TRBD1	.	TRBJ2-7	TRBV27	TGTGCCAGCAGTGCTGGACAGGCACTCTACGAGCAGTACTTC	CASSAGQALYEQYF
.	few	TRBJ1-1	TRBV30	TGTGCCTGGAGGGGACAAACGAACACTGAAGCTTTCTTT	CAWRGQTNTEAFF
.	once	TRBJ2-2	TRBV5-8	TGTGCCAGCAGCTTGTATGTAACCGGGGAGCTGTTTTTT	CASSLYVTGELFF
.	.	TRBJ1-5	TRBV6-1	TGTGCCAGCAGTGAAAACCTCGGTTATAGCAATCAGCCCCAGCATTTT	CASSENLGYSNQPQHF
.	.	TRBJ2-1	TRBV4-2	TGTGCCAGCAGCGGCGTGGGACTTTCGAACAATGAGCAGTTCTTC	CASSGVGLSNNEQFF
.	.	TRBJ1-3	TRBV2	TGTGCCAGCGGGAGCGGGGGTGCCACCATATATTTT	CASGSGGATIYF
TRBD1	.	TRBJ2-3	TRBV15	TGTGCCACCAGCAGAGATAGACAGGGGGGCACAGATACGCAGTATTTT	CATSRDRQGGTDTQYF
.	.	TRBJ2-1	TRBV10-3	TGTGCCATCAGAGCGGAGGGATACAATGAGCAGTTCTTC	CAIRAEGYNEQFF
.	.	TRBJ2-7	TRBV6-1	TGTGCCAGCAGTGAATTTCAGGACGAGCAGTACTTC	CASSEFQDEQYF
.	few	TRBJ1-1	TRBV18	TGTGCCAGCTCATCATCAGGGGCTGAAGCTTTCTTT	CASSSSGAEAFF
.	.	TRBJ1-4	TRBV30	TGTGCCTGGAGGGGGACACAAGAGAATGAAAAACTGTTTTTT	CAWRGTQENEKLFF
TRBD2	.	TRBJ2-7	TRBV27	TGTGCCAGCAGTTCGTCCGGGACTAGCGGCAACTACGAGCAGTACTTC	CASSSSGTSGNYEQYF
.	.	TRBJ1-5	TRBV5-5	TGTGCCAGCAGCTCGGGGGAGGGACGTGCGCCCCAGCATTTT	CASSSGEGRAPQHF
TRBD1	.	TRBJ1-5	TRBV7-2	TGTGCCAGCAGCCAAGGACAGGGGTATCAGCCCCAGCATTTT	CASSQGQGYQPQHF
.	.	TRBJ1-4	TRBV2	TGTGCCAGCAGTGTACAGGGTTTTGAAAAACTGTTTTTT	CASSVQGFEKLFF
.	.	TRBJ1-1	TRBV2	TGTGCCAGCACCCCCTTCAAGGCGGAGAACACTGAAGCTTTCTTT	CASTPFKAENTEAFF
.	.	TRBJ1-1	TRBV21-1	TGTGCCAGCACCCCAGGGCGCGGAAACACTGAAGCTTTCTTT	CASTPGRGNTEAFF
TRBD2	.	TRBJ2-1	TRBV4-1	TGCGCCAGCAGCCAAGTATCTAGCGGGAGCATCGGTGAGCAGTTCTTC	CASSQVSSGSIGEQFF
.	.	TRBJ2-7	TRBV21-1	TGTGCCAGCAGCAAAGGGACCCCAGGGTCGGGCGAGCAGTACTTC	CASSKGTPGSGEQYF
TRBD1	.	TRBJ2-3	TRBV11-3	TGTGCCAGCAGCTTCGGGACAGGGATCACAGATACGCAGTATTTT	CASSFGTGITDTQYF
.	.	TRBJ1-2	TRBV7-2	TGTGCCAGCAGCTTACTGGCAGGGGTCGTGAACTATGGCTACACCTTC	CASSLLAGVVNYGYTF
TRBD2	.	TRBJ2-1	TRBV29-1	TGCAGCGTTGGAGCGGGATTAGATGAGCAGTTCTTC	CSVGAGLDEQFF
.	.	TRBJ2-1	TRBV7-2	TGTGCCAGCAGCAGGGGGACCTCCTACAATGAGCAGTTCTTC	CASSRGTSYNEQFF
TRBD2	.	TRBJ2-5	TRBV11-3	TGTGCCAGCAGCCTAGGACTAGCGGGAGGAGGAGAGACCCAGTACTTC	CASSLGLAGGGETQYF
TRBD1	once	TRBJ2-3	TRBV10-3	TGTGCCATCGAAGGGACAGGGTTGACAGATACGCAGTATTTT	CAIEGTGLTDTQYF
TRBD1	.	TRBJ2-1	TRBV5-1	TGCGCCAGCAGCCCAACTTCCGGGACAGGGGGGAAGAATGAGCAGTTCTTC	CASSPTSGTGGKNEQFF
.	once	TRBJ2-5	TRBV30	TGTGCCTGTTGGGACTTCCAGACAGAGACCCAGTACTTC	CACWDFQTETQYF
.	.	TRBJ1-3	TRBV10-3	TGTGCCATCAACCAGGGATGGGGAAACACCATATATTTT	CAINQGWGNTIYF